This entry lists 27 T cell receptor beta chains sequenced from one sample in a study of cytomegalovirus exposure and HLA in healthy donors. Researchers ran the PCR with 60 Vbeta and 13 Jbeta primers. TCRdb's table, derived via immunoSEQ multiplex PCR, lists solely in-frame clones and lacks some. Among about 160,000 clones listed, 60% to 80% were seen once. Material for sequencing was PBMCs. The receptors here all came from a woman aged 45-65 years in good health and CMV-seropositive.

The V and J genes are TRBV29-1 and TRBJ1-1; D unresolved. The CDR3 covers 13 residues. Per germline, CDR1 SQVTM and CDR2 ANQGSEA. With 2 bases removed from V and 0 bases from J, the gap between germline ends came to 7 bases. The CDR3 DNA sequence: TGCAGCGTTGAAAGAGAAATGAACACTGAAGCTTTCTTT. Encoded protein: CSVEREMNTEAFF.

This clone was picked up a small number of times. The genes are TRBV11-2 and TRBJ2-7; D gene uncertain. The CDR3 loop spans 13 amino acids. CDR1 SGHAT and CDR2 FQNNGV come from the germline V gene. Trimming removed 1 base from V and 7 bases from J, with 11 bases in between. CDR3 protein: CASSLAPFGEQYF. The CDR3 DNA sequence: TGTGCCAGCAGCTTAGCACCCTTCGGGGAGCAGTACTTC.

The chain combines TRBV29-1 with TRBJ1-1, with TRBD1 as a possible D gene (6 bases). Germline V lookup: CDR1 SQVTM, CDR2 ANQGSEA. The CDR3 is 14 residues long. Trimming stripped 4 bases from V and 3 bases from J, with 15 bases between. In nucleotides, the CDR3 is TGCAGCGTTGTTTCTTGGGGGCGGGACACTGAAGCTTTCTTT. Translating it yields CSVVSWGRDTEAFF. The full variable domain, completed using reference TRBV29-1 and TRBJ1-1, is SAVISQKPSRDICQRGTSLTIQCQVDSQVTMMFWYRQQPGQSLTLIATANQGSEATYESGFVIDKFPISRPNLTFSTLTVSNMSPEDSSIYLCSVVSWGRDTEAFFGQGTRLTVV.

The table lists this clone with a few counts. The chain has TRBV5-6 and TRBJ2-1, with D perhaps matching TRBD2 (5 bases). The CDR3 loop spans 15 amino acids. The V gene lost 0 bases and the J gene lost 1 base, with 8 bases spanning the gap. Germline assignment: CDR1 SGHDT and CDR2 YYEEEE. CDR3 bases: TGTGCCAGCAGCTTGGGAGGGTTGTCCTACAATGAGCAGTTCTTC. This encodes CASSLGGLSYNEQFF.

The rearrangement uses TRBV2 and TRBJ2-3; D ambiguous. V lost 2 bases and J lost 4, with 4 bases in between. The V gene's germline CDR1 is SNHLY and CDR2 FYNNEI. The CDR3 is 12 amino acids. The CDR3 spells CASSESADTQYF. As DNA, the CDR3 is TGTGCCAGCAGTGAATCAGCAGATACGCAGTATTTT.

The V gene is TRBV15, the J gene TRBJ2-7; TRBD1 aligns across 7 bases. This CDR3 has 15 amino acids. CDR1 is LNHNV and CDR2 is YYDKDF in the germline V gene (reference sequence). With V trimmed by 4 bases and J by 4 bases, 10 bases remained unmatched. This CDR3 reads CATSKGDSAAYEQYF. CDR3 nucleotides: TGTGCCACCAGCAAAGGGGACAGTGCTGCATACGAGCAGTACTTC.

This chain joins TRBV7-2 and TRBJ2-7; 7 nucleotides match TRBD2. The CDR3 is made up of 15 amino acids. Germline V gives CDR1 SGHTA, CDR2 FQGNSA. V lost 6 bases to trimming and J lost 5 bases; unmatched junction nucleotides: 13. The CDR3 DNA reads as TGTGCCAGCAGGGCGAAGGGAGGGCGTAGGGACGAGCAGTACTTC. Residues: CASRAKGGRRDEQYF.

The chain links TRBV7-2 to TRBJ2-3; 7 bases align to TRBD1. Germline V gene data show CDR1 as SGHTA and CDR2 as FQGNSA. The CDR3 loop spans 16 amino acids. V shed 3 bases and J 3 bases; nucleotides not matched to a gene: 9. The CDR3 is CASSFRWGQTTDTQYF. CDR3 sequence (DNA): TGTGCCAGCAGCTTCCGTTGGGGACAGACTACAGATACGCAGTATTTT.

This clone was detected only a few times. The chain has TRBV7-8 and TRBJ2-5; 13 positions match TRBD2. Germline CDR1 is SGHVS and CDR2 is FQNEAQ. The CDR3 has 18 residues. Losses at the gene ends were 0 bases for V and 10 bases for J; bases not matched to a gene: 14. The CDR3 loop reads CASSLAPGTSGTGWDQYF. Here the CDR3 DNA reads TGTGCCAGCAGCTTAGCACCCGGGACTAGCGGGACCGGGTGGGACCAGTACTTC.

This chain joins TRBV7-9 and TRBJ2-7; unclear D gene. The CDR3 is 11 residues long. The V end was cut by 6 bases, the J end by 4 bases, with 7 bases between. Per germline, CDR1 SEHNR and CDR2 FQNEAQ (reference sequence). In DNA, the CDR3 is TGTGCCAGCAGTCCCTCTTACGAGCAGTACTTC. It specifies CASSPSYEQYF. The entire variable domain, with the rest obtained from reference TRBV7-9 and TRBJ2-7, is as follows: DTGVSQNPRHKITKRGQNVTFRCDPISEHNRLYWYRQTLGQGPEFLTYFQNEAQLEKSRLLSDRFSAERPKGSFSTLEIQRTEQGDSAMYLCASSPSYEQYFGPGTRLTVT.

As DNA, the CDR3 is TGTGCCAGCGAGGGAAACTATGGCTACACCTTC. It codes for CASEGNYGYTF. The chain combines TRBV6-1 with TRBJ1-2; D unresolved. The germline gives CDR1 MNHNS, CDR2 SASEGT. Trimming cost V 8 bases and J 2 bases, with 6 bases left between them. CDR3 length: 11 residues.

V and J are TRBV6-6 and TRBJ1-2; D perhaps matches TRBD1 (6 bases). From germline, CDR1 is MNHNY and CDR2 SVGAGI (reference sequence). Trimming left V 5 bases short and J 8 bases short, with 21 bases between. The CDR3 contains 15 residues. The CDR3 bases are TGTGCCAGCAGTACCGGCCAGGGGTTTAATAAGGGCTACACCTTC. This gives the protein CASSTGQGFNKGYTF.

The CDR3 sequence: CAAEPSEQFF. The CDR3, as DNA: TGTGCAGCAGAGCCTAGCGAGCAGTTCTTC. The chain uses TRBV13 and TRBJ2-1; a possible D gene is TRBD2 (5 bases). This CDR3 comprises 10 residues. Germline lookup yields CDR1 PRHDT and CDR2 FYEKMQ (reference sequence).

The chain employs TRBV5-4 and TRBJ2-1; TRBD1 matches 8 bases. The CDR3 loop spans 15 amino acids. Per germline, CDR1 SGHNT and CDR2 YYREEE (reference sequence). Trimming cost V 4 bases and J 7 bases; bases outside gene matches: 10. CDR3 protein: CASSPLNQGANEQFF. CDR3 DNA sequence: TGTGCCAGCAGCCCCCTAAACCAGGGGGCAAATGAGCAGTTCTTC.

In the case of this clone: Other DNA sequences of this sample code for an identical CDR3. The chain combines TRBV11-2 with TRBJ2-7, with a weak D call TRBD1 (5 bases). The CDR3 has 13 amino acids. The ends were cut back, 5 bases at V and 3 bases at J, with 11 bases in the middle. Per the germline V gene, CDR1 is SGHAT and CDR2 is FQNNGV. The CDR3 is CASSRRDSYEQYF. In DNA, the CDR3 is TGTGCCAGCAGCCGTCGCGACAGCTACGAGCAGTACTTC.

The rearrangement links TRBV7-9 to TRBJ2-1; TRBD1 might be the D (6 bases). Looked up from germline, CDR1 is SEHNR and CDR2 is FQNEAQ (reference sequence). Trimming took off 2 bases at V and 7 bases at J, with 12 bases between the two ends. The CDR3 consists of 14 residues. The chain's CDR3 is CASSLTGTPNEQFF. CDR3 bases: TGTGCCAGCAGCTTAACCGGGACACCTAATGAGCAGTTCTTC.

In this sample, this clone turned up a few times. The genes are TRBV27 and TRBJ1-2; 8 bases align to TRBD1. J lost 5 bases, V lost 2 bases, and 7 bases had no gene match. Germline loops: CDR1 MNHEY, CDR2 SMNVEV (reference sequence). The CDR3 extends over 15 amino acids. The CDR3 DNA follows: TGTGCCAGCAGTTTAGCCACAGGGGGGAGATATGGCTACACCTTC. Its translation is CASSLATGGRYGYTF.

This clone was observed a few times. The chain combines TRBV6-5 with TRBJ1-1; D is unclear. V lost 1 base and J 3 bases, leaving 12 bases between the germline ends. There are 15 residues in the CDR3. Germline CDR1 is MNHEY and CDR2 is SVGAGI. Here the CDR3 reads CASSYWSHADTEAFF. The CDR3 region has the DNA TGTGCCAGCAGTTACTGGTCCCACGCGGACACTGAAGCTTTCTTT.

The CDR3 sequence is CASSIRRGQDGYTF. The DNA for the CDR3 is TGTGCCAGCTCTATCCGGAGGGGGCAGGATGGCTACACCTTC. The chain uses TRBV18 and TRBJ1-2; 7 nucleotides match TRBD1. The trim removed 6 bases at V and 6 bases at J, leaving 10 bases unmatched. Germline assignment: CDR1 KGHSH and CDR2 LQKENI. The CDR3 covers 14 residues.

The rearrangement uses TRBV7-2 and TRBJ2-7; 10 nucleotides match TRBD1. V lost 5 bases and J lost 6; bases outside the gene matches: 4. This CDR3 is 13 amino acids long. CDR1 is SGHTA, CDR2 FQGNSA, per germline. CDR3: CASSRTGGGEQYF. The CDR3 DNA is TGTGCCAGCAGCCGGACAGGGGGAGGCGAGCAGTACTTC.

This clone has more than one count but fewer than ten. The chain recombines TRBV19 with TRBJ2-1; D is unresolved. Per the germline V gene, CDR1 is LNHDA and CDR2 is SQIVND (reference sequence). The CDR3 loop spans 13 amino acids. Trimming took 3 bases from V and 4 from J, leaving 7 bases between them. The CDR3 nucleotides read TGTGCCAGTAGTATTGCACTGTACAATGAGCAGTTCTTC. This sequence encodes CASSIALYNEQFF.

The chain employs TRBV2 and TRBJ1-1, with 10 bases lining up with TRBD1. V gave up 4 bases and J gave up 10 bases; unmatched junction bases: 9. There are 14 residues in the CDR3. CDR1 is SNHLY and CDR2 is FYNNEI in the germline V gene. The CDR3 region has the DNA TGTGCCAGCAGTGTAAGACAGGGGGCGGTTTCAGCTTTCTTT. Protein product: CASSVRQGAVSAFF. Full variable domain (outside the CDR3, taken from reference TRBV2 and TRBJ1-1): EPEVTQTPSHQVTQMGQEVILRCVPISNHLYFYWYRQILGQKVEFLVSFYNNEISEKSEIFDDQFSVERPDGSNFTLKIRSTKLEDSAMYFCASSVRQGAVSAFFGQGTRLTVV.

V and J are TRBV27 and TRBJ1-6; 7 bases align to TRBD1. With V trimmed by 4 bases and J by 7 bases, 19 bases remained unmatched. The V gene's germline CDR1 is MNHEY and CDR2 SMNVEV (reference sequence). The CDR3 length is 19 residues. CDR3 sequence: CASSSFRDSTLRGNSPLHF. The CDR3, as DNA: TGTGCCAGCAGTTCGTTCCGGGACAGCACCCTACGGGGCAATTCACCCCTCCACTTT.

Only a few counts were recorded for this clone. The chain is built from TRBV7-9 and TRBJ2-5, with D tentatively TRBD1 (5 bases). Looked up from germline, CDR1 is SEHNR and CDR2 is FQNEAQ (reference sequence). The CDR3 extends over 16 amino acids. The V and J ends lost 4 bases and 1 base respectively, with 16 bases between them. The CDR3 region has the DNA TGTGCCAGCAGCTGGCAGGGTTATTCGGGCCAAGAGACCCAGTACTTC. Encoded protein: CASSWQGYSGQETQYF.

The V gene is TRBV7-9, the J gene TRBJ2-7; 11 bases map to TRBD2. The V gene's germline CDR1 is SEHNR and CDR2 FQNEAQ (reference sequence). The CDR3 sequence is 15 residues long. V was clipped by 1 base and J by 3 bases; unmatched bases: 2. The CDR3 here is CASSLVTSGNYEQYF. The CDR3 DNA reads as TGTGCCAGCAGCTTAGTGACTAGCGGGAACTACGAGCAGTACTTC.

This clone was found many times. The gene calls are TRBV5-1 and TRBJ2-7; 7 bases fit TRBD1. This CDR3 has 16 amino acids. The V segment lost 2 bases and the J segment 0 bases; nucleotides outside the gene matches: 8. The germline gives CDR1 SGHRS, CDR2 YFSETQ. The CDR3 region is CASSFAETGPSYEQYF. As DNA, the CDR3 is TGCGCCAGCAGCTTCGCGGAGACAGGGCCCTCCTACGAGCAGTACTTC.

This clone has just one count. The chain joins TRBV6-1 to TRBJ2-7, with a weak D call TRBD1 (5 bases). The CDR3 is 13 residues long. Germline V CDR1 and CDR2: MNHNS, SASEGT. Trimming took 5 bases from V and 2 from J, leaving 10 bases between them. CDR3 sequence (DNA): TGTGCCAGCAGTTCGGACATCACCTACGAGCAGTACTTC. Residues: CASSSDITYEQYF.